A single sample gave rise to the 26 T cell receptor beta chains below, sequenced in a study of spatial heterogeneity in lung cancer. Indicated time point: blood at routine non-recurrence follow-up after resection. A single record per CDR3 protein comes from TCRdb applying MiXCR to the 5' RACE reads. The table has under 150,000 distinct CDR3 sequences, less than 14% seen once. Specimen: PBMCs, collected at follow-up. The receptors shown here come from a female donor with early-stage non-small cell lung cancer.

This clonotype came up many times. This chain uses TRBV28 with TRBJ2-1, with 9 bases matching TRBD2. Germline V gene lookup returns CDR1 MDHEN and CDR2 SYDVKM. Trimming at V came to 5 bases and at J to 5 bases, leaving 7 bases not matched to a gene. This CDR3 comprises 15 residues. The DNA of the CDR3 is TGTGCCAGCAGTCCTAGCGGGAATTTAGACAATGAGCAGTTCTTC. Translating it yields CASSPSGNLDNEQFF.

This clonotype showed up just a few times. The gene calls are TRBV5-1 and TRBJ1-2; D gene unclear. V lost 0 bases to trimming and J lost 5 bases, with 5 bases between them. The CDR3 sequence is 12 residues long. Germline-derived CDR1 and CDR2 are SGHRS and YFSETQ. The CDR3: CASSLGEYGYTF. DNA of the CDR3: TGCGCCAGCAGCTTGGGGGAGTATGGCTACACCTTC.

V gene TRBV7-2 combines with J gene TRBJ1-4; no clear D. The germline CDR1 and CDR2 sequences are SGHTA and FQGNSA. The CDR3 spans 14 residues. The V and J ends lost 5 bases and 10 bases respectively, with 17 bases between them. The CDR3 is CASSQRAPLGKLFF. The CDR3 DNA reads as TGTGCCAGCAGCCAAAGGGCACCACTAGGAAAACTGTTTTTT. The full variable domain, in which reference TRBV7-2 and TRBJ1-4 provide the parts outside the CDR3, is GAGVSQSPSNKVTEKGKDVELRCDPISGHTALYWYRQSLGQGLEFLIYFQGNSAPDKSGLPSDRFSAERTGGSVSTLTIQRTQQEDSAVYLCASSQRAPLGKLFFGSGTQLSVL.

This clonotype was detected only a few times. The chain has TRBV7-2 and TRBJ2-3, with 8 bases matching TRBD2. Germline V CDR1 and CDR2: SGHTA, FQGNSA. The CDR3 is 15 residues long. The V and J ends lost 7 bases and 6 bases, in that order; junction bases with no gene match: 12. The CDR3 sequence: CASNKAGVSADTQYF. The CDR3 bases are TGTGCCAGCAACAAAGCGGGAGTAAGTGCGGATACGCAGTATTTT.

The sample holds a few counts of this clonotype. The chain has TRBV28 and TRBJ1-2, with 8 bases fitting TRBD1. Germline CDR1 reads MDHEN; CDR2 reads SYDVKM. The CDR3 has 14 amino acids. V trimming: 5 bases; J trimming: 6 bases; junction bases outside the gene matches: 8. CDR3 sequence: CASSPPRTGNGYTF. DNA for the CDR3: TGTGCCAGCAGTCCACCAAGGACAGGGAATGGCTACACCTTC.

CDR3 sequence: CAISGQSQETQYF. CDR3 DNA sequence: TGTGCCATCAGTGGACAGAGCCAAGAGACCCAGTACTTC. This chain uses TRBV10-3 with TRBJ2-5; possible D gene TRBD1, 5 bases. Germline V gene lookup returns CDR1 ENHRY and CDR2 SYGVKD. The CDR3 extends over 13 amino acids. V was pared by 4 bases and J by 1 base, with 7 bases between.

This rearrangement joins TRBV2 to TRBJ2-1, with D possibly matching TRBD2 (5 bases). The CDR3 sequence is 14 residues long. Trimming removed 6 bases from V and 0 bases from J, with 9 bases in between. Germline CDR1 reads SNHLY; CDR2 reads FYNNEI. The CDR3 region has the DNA TGTGCCAGCAGAACTAGGAGCTCCTACAATGAGCAGTTCTTC. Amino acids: CASRTRSSYNEQFF.

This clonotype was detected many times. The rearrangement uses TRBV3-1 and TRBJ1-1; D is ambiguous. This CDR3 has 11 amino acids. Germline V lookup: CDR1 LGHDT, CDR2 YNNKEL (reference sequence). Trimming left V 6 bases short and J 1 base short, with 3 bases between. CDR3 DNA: TGTGCCAGCAGAAGGAACACTGAAGCTTTCTTT. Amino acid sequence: CASRRNTEAFF.

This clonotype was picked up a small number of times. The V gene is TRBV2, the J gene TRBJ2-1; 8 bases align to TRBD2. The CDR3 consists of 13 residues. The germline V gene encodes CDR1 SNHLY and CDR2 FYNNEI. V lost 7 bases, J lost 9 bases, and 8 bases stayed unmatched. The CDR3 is CASKRESVSEQFF. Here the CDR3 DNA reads TGTGCCAGCAAGCGGGAGTCCGTGAGTGAGCAGTTCTTC.

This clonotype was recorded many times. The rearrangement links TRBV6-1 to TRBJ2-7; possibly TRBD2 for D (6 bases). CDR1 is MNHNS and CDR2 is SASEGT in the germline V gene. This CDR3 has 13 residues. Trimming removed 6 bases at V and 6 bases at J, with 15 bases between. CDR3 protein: CASRNLRETEQYV. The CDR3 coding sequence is TGTGCCAGCAGAAACCTACGGGAGACCGAGCAGTACGTC.

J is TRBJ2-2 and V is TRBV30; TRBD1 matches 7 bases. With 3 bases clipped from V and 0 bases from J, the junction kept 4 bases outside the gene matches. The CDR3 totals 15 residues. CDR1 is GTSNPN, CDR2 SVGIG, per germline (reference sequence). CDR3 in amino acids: CAWRITGANTGELFF. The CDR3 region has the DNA TGTGCCTGGAGGATTACAGGGGCGAACACCGGGGAGCTGTTTTTT.

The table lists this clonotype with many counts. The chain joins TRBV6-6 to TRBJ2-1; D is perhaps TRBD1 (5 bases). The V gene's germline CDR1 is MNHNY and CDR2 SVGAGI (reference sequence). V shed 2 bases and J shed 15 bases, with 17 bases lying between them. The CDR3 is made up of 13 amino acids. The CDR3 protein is CASSYNTGASGFF. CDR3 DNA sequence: TGTGCCAGCAGTTACAACACTGGGGCTTCAGGGTTCTTC.

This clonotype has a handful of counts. CDR3 in DNA: TGTGCCAGCAGTTACAGGGCAGCCGTGGGAAACACCATATATTTT. It codes for CASSYRAAVGNTIYF. The J gene is TRBJ1-3, the V gene TRBV6-6, with unresolved D. Germline loops: CDR1 MNHNY, CDR2 SVGAGI (reference sequence). The V gene lost 2 bases and the J gene lost 4 bases, with 12 bases spanning the gap. This CDR3 comprises 15 residues.

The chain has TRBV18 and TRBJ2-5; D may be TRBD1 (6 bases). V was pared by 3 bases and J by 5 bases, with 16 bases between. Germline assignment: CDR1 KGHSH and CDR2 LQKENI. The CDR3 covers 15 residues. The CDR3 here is CASSPTGAIGETQYF. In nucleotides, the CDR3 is TGTGCCAGCTCACCGACAGGAGCTATTGGGGAGACCCAGTACTTC.

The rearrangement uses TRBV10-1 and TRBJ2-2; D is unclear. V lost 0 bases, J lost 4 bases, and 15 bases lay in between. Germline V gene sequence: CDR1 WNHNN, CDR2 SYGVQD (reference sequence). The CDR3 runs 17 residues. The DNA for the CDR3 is TGCGCCAGCAGTGAGTCAGGAACGGGCAAAGGCACCGGGGAGCTGTTTTTT. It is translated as CASSESGTGKGTGELFF.

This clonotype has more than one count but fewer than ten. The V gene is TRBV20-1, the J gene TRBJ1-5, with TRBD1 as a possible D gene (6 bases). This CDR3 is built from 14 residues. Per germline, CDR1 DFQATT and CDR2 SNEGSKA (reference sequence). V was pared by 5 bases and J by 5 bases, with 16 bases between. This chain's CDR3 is CSAVDRGAYQPQHF. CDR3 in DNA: TGCAGTGCTGTAGACCGGGGGGCGTATCAGCCCCAGCATTTT.

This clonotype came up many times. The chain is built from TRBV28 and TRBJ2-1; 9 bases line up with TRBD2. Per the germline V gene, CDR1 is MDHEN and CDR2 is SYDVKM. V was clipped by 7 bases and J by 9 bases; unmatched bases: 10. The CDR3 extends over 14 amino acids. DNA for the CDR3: TGTGCCAGCAACTTAGCGGGAGTGGAAGCTGAGCAGTTCTTC. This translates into CASNLAGVEAEQFF. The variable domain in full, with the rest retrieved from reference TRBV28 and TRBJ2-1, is DVKVTQSSRYLVKRTGEKVFLECVQDMDHENMFWYRQDPGLGLRLIYFSYDVKMKEKGDIPEGYSVSREKKERFSLILESASTNQTSMYLCASNLAGVEAEQFFGPGTRLTVL.

The CDR3 coding sequence is TGTGCCAGCAGCCCCGCTGGGAGCTACAATGAGCAGTTCTTC. Protein sequence: CASSPAGSYNEQFF. The V and J genes are TRBV7-9 and TRBJ2-1, with TRBD2 as a possible D gene (5 bases). Trimming pared 5 bases from V and 3 bases from J, leaving 11 bases between. In germline, CDR1 is SEHNR, CDR2 FQNEAQ (reference sequence). The CDR3 has 14 amino acids.

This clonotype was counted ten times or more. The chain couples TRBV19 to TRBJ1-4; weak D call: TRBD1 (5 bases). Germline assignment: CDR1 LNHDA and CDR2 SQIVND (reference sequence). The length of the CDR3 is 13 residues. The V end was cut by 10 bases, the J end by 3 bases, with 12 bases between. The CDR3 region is CATGRAANEKLFF. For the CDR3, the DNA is TGTGCCACAGGGAGGGCAGCTAATGAAAAACTGTTTTTT.

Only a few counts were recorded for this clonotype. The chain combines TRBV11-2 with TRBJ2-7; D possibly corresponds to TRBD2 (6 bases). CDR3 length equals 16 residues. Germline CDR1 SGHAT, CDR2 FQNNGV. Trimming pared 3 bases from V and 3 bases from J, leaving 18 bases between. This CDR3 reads CASSFSSGGVNYEQYF. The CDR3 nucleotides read TGTGCCAGCAGCTTTTCATCCGGCGGGGTGAACTACGAGCAGTACTTC.

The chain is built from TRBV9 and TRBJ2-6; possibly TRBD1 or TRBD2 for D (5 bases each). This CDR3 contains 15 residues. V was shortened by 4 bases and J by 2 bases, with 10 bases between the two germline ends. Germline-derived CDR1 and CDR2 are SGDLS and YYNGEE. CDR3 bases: TGTGCCAGCAGCAACCAGGGAGCTGGGGCCAACGTCCTGACTTTC. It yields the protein CASSNQGAGANVLTF.

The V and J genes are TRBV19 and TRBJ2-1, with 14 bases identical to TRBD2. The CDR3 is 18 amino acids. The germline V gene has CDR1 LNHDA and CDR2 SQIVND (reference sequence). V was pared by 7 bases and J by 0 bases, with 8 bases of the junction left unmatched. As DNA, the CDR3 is TGTGCCAGTACTAGGACTAGCGGGAGGCCGAGCTCCTACAATGAGCAGTTCTTC. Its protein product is CASTRTSGRPSSYNEQFF.

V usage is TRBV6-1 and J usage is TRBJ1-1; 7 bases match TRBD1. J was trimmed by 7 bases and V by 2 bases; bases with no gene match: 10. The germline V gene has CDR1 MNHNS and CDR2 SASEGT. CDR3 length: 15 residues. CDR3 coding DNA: TGTGCCAGCAGTGAATTATTGACCAGGGGGATTGAAGCTTTCTTT. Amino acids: CASSELLTRGIEAFF.

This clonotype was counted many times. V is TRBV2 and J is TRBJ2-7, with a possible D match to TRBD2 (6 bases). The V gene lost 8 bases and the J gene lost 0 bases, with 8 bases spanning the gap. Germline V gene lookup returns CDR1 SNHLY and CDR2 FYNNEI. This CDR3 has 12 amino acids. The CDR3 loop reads CASLGLSYEQYF. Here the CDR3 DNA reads TGTGCCAGCTTGGGACTCTCCTACGAGCAGTACTTC.

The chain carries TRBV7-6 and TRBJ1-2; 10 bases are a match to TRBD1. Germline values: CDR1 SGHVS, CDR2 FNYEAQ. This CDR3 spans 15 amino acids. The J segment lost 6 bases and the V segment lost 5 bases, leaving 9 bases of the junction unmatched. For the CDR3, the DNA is TGTGCCAGCAGCCCCTCCGGGACAGGGGTACATGGCTACACCTTC. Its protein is CASSPSGTGVHGYTF.

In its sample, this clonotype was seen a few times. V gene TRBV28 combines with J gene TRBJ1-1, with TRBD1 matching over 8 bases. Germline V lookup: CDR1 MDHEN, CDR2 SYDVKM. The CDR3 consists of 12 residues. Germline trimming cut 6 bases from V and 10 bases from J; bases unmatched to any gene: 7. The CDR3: CASSQSGTGAFF. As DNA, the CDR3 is TGTGCCAGCAGCCAATCCGGGACAGGAGCTTTCTTT.